This T cell receptor (beta chain) was recorded in a study of human T cells and chemical hapten exposure. Study-level background: The sensitizing agent was 2% DPC, placed on about 2 cm by about 2 cm of upper inner arm skin. Patients got weekly scalp diphenylcyclopropenone doses over the roughly 22-week study. Readings were taken at 6 days from patch tests that had applied 0.01% DPC to the upper back.

The table lists this clonotype with many counts. TCRdb re-called the RACE reads with MiXCR, one entry per CDR3 protein. The table shows 35,000 or so distinct CDR3 sequences, with 6% to 7% occurring only once. J was trimmed by 12 bases and V by 4 bases; bases with no gene match: 10. Germline V gives CDR1 MNHEY, CDR2 SMNVEV (reference sequence). This CDR3 spans 14 amino acids. Time point given: patch test 1, 2 weeks after DPC sensitization. Treatment described: therapeutic diphenylcyclopropenone sensitization with weekly scalp DPC. The authors' total RNA extraction used unfractionated whole blood. The source material was whole blood, sampled in connection with sensitization to the hapten diphenylcyclopropenone (DPC). The receptor's source is a woman aged 30 to 39 with alopecia areata. Some clones in this sample may be carry-over from other donors' samples. The chain links TRBV27 to TRBJ1-5; 9 positions match TRBD1. CDR3 bases: TGTGCCAGCAGTTCTCGACAGGGGGGAATGGACCAGCATTTT. Residues: CASSSRQGGMDQHF.